These 2 T cell receptor beta chains share one sample of origin, sequenced in a study of T cell responses to AZD1222 COVID-19 vaccine. Method: immunoSEQ multiplex PCR; TCRdb's copy keeps in-frame clones and lacks some. The sample records over 140,000 clones, roughly 92% being singletons. Source: peripheral blood, taken on day 0 of AZD1222 vaccination. Receptors originate from an adult in good health.

The rearrangement joins TRBV28 to TRBJ2-2; 11 nucleotides match TRBD2. This CDR3 has 18 residues. The V and J ends lost 1 base and 6 bases, in that order; junction bases with no gene match: 10. Germline V gives CDR1 MDHEN, CDR2 SYDVKM. CDR3 DNA: TGTGCCAGCAGTTTATTCCCCATGACTAGCGGGATCCCCGGGGAGCTGTTTTTT. Translating it yields CASSLFPMTSGIPGELFF.

The rearrangement joins TRBV6-5 to TRBJ2-5; a possible D gene is TRBD1 (6 bases). The CDR3 totals 15 residues. V shed 2 bases and J shed 5 bases, with 15 bases lying between them. Per germline, CDR1 MNHEY and CDR2 SVGAGI. The CDR3 here is CASSYATGPWETQYF. The CDR3 nucleotides are TGTGCCAGCAGTTACGCCACAGGGCCTTGGGAGACCCAGTACTTC.